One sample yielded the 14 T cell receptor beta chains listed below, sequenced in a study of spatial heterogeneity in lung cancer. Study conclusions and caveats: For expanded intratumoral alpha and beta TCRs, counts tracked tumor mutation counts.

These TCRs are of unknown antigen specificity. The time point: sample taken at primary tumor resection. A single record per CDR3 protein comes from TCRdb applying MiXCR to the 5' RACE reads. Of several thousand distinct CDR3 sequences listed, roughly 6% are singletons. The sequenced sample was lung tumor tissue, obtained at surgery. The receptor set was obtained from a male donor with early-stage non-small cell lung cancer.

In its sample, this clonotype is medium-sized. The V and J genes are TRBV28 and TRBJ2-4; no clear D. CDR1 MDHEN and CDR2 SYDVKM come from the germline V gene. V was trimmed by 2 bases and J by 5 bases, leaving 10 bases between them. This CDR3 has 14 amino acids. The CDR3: CASSLGGTENIQYF. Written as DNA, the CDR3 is TGTGCCAGCAGTTTAGGCGGCACCGAAAACATTCAGTACTTC.

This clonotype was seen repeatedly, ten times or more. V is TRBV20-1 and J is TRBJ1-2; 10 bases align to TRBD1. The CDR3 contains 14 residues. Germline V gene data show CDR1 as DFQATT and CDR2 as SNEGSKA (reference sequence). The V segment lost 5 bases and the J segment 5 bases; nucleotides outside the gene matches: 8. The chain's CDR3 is CSAATGGRGYGYTF. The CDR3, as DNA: TGCAGTGCTGCGACAGGGGGCAGGGGTTATGGCTACACCTTC.

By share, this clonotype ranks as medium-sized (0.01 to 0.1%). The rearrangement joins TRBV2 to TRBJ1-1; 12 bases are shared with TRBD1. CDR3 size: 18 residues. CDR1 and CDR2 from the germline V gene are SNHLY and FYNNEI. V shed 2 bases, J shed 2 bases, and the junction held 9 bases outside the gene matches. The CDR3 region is CASSERPTGQGANTEAFF. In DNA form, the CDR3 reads TGTGCCAGCAGTGAAAGGCCCACGGGACAGGGGGCAAACACTGAAGCTTTCTTT. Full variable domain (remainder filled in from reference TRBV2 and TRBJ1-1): EPEVTQTPSHQVTQMGQEVILRCVPISNHLYFYWYRQILGQKVEFLVSFYNNEISEKSEIFDDQFSVERPDGSNFTLKIRSTKLEDSAMYFCASSERPTGQGANTEAFFGQGTRLTVV.

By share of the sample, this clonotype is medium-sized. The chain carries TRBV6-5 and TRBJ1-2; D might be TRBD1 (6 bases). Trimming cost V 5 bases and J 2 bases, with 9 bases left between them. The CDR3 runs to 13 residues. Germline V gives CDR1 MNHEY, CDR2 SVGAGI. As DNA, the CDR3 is TGTGCCAGCAGTCTAGACAGGAACTATGGCTACACCTTC. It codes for CASSLDRNYGYTF.

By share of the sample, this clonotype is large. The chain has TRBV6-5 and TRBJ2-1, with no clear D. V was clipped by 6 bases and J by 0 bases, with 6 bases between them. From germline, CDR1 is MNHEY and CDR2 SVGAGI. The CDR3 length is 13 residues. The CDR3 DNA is TGTGCCAGCAGCTTGAGCTCCTACAATGAGCAGTTCTTC. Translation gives CASSLSSYNEQFF.

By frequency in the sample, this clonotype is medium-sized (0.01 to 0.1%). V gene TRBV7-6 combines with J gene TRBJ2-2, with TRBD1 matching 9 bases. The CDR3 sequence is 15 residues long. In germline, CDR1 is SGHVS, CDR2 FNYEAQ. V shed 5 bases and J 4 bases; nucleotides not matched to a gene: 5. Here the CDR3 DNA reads TGTGCCAGCAGCCGGGGACAGGGTGGCACCGGGGAGCTGTTTTTT. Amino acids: CASSRGQGGTGELFF.

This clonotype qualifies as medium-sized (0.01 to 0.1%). Here the CDR3 reads CASSLTRRPSYEQYF. CDR3 DNA sequence: TGTGCCAGCAGTTTAACGAGGCGACCTTCCTACGAGCAGTACTTC. The V call is TRBV28, the J call TRBJ2-7; no firm D call. The V end was cut by 2 bases, the J end by 1 base, with 12 bases between. The germline V gene encodes CDR1 MDHEN and CDR2 SYDVKM. The CDR3 has 15 amino acids.

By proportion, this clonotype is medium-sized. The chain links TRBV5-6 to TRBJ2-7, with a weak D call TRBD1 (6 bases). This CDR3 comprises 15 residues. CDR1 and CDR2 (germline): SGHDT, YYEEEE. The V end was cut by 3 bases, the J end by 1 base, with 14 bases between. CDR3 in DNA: TGTGCCAGCAGCTCCGACAGGACCCTTTCCTACGAGCAGTACTTC. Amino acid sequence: CASSSDRTLSYEQYF.

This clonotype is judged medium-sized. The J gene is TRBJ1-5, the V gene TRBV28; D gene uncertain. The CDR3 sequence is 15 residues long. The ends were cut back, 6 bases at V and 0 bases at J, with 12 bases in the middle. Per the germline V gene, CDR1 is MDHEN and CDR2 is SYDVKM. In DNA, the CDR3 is TGTGCCAGCAGATGGGAAGGCAGTAGCAATCAGCCCCAGCATTTT. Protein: CASRWEGSSNQPQHF.

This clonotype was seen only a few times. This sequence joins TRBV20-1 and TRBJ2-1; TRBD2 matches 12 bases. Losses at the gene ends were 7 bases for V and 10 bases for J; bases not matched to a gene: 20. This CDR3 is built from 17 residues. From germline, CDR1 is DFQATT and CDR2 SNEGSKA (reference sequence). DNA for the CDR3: TGCAGTGTTCTAGATCCTAGCGGGGGGGGTGGCCGCGGGGAGCAGTTCTTC. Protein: CSVLDPSGGGGRGEQFF.

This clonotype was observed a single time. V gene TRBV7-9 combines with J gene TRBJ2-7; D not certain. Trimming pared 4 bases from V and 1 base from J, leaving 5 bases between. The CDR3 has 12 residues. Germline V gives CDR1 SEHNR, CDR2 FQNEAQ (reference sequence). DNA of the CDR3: TGTGCCAGCAGCTCAACTTCCTACGAGCAGTACTTC. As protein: CASSSTSYEQYF.

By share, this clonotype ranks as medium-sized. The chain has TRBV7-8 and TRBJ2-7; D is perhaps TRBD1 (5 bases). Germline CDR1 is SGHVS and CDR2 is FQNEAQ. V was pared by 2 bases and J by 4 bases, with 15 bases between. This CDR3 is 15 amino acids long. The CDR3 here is CASSLTARGYYEQYF. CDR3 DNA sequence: TGTGCCAGCAGCTTAACAGCTAGGGGATATTACGAGCAGTACTTC.

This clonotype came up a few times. The CDR3 DNA sequence: TGTGCCAGCCGTTCCGACGTAGCCAAAAACATTCAGTACTTC. The encoded protein is CASRSDVAKNIQYF. The chain couples TRBV28 to TRBJ2-4; D is unresolved. Germline loops: CDR1 MDHEN, CDR2 SYDVKM. The V end lost 8 bases, the J end lost 0 bases, and 11 bases lay between the germline ends. The length of the CDR3 is 14 residues.

CDR3 sequence: CASSTGGQQPQHF. The DNA for the CDR3 is TGTGCCAGCAGTACAGGGGGCCAGCAGCCCCAGCATTTT. The rearrangement uses TRBV6-1 and TRBJ1-5; the match to TRBD1 covers 9 bases. The CDR3 sequence is 13 residues long. Looked up from germline, CDR1 is MNHNS and CDR2 is SASEGT. V was clipped by 5 bases and J by 7 bases; unmatched bases: 3.